A single sample is the source of the 5 T cell receptor beta chains below, sequenced in a study of T cell repertoires in cytomegalovirus infection. Their target antigens are unknown. One entry per CDR3 protein results from TCRdb running MiXCR on the reads. The sample has some 130,000 distinct CDR3 sequences; 20% to 30% are singletons. Sequenced sample: PBMCs, sequenced either directly or after in vitro stimulation (not recorded which). These receptors all stem from a human donor in good health (CMV status not recorded). Some clones in this sample may be carry-over from other donors' samples.

This sequence joins TRBV30 and TRBJ2-5, with TRBD2 identical over 12 bases. V gave up 1 base and J gave up 4 bases; unmatched junction bases: 4. CDR1 is GTSNPN and CDR2 is SVGIG in the germline V gene (reference sequence). The CDR3 is 15 amino acids. CDR3 region: CAWSDLAGGLETQYF. The DNA of the CDR3 is TGTGCCTGGAGTGACCTAGCGGGAGGGCTAGAGACCCAGTACTTC.

The gene calls are TRBV5-1 and TRBJ1-1, with D possibly matching TRBD1 (6 bases). This CDR3 has 15 amino acids. Germline values: CDR1 SGHRS, CDR2 YFSETQ. V was clipped by 6 bases and J by 4 bases, with 19 bases between them. The CDR3 region is CASTQTPGVGTEAFF. CDR3 sequence (DNA): TGCGCCAGCACCCAGACCCCAGGGGTGGGCACTGAAGCTTTCTTT.

V is TRBV5-6 and J is TRBJ1-1; no clear D gene. Trimming left V 1 base short and J 0 bases short, with 4 bases between. CDR3 size: 13 residues. Germline V gene sequence: CDR1 SGHDT, CDR2 YYEEEE. The CDR3 spells CASSLSLNTEAFF. CDR3 DNA sequence: TGTGCCAGCAGCTTGTCTCTGAACACTGAAGCTTTCTTT. Together with reference TRBV5-6 and TRBJ1-1, the CDR3 gives the full variable domain: DAGVTQSPTHLIKTRGQQVTLRCSPKSGHDTVSWYQQALGQGPQFIFQYYEEEERQRGNFPDRFSGHQFPNYSSELNVNALLLGDSALYLCASSLSLNTEAFFGQGTRLTVV.

This rearrangement joins TRBV12-3 or TRBV12-4 to TRBJ1-2, with D possibly matching TRBD1 (5 bases). V lost 6 bases to trimming and J lost 5 bases, with 16 bases between them. This CDR3 spans 14 amino acids. The CDR3 reads CASSPTGGSYGYTF. In DNA, the CDR3 is TGTGCCAGCAGCCCGACTGGGGGGAGTTATGGCTACACCTTC.

This sequence joins TRBV27 and TRBJ1-6, with 7 bases fitting TRBD1. The CDR3 loop spans 17 amino acids. V gave up 7 bases and J gave up 9 bases; unmatched junction bases: 18. The germline gives CDR1 MNHEY, CDR2 SMNVEV (reference sequence). The CDR3 protein is CASIGYVPGQHFSPLHF. The CDR3 DNA sequence: TGTGCCAGCATCGGGTACGTCCCGGGACAGCATTTTTCACCCCTCCACTTT.